This T cell receptor beta chain was retrieved from a study of early T cells in non-severe SARS-CoV-2 infection. Overall study context: The chains were unpaired, and the sequenced material was bulk RNA from unsorted whole blood.

Individual cDNA molecules were tagged with unique molecular identifiers, the study reported. Using its own MiXCR run on the 5' RACE reads, TCRdb lists one record per CDR3 protein. Among 110,000 or so distinct CDR3 sequences listed, 12% were seen once. The sample holds many counts of this clonotype. As yet, its antigen is unknown. The study's findings and limits: Anti-spike CD8 specificities were favored by VDJdb matching, whose results missed private and CD4 specificities.

V lost 3 bases and J 3 bases, leaving 14 bases between the germline ends. The CDR3 runs 14 residues. CDR1 and CDR2 from the germline V gene are DFQATT and SNEGSKA (reference sequence). V and J are TRBV20-1 and TRBJ1-2; D is possibly TRBD1 (6 bases). The sample was whole blood. This TCR was sampled from an adult who was a healthcare worker with PCR-confirmed SARS-CoV-2 infection or an uninfected control (not recorded which). The CDR3 bases are TGCAGTGCTAGGAAGGTCAGGGGTGACTATGGCTACACCTTC. This encodes CSARKVRGDYGYTF.